Below are 28 T cell receptor beta chains sequenced from a single sample in a study of PD-L1 blockade in urothelial cancer. Stated time point: pretreatment peripheral blood. The repertoire was sequenced with immunoSEQ multiplex PCR; TCRdb's copy has only in-frame clones and lacks some. The repertoire holds 40,000 to 55,000 clones, with about 86% as singletons. The specimen was PBMCs, collected around atezolizumab (anti-PD-L1) treatment. Receptors originate from a man aged 55 to 70 with urothelial cancer.

The CDR3 here is CASSQDLLRQTGLNTEAFF. CDR3 nucleotides: TGCGCCAGCAGCCAAGATTTGCTCCGCCAGACAGGCCTTAACACTGAAGCTTTCTTT. This chain links TRBV4-1 with TRBJ1-1; D possibly corresponds to TRBD1 (6 bases). The length of the CDR3 is 19 residues. Trimming removed 0 bases from V and 2 bases from J, with 22 bases in between. The germline V gene has CDR1 MGHRA and CDR2 YSYEKL.

CDR3 in DNA: TGTGCCAGTAGTGTTACTAGCGGGAGCTACGAGCAGTACTTC. Translation: CASSVTSGSYEQYF. V is TRBV19 and J is TRBJ2-7; 11 bases are a match to TRBD2. CDR1 and CDR2 (germline): LNHDA, SQIVND (reference sequence). CDR3 size: 14 residues. After removal of 5 bases from V and 3 bases from J, the junction contained 3 bases not matched to a gene.

The chain combines TRBV5-1 with TRBJ1-5, with D hard to call. The CDR3 consists of 15 residues. Trimming removed 0 bases at V and 0 bases at J, with 7 bases between. Germline assignment: CDR1 SGHRS and CDR2 YFSETQ. CDR3 protein: CASSLAPSSNQPQHF. In nucleotides, the CDR3 is TGCGCCAGCAGCTTGGCCCCGAGTAGCAATCAGCCCCAGCATTTT. The full variable domain, its missing parts supplied by reference TRBV5-1 and TRBJ1-5, is KAGVTQTPRYLIKTRGQQVTLSCSPISGHRSVSWYQQTPGQGLQFLFEYFSETQRNKGNFPGRFSGRQFSNSRSEMNVSTLELGDSALYLCASSLAPSSNQPQHFGDGTRLSIL.

The gene calls are TRBV6-1 and TRBJ2-5, with D tentatively TRBD1 (6 bases). The CDR3 runs 14 residues. Trimming cost V 1 base and J 5 bases, with 11 bases left between them. Germline-derived CDR1 and CDR2 are MNHNS and SASEGT. CDR3: CASSEGAGVETQYF. CDR3 bases: TGTGCCAGCAGTGAAGGGGCAGGGGTTGAGACCCAGTACTTC.

The V call is TRBV13, the J call TRBJ2-7, with 9 bases fitting TRBD2. The CDR3 runs to 14 residues. The germline gives CDR1 PRHDT, CDR2 FYEKMQ (reference sequence). Trimming took 7 bases from V and 5 from J; bases not matched to a gene: 9. As DNA, the CDR3 is TGTGCCAGCATGCGGGGGGGGGCTCTGAACGAGCAGTACTTC. Amino acid sequence: CASMRGGALNEQYF.

The J gene is TRBJ2-2, the V gene TRBV7-2; 7 nucleotides line up with TRBD1. After removal of 4 bases from V and 5 bases from J, the junction contained 4 bases not matched to a gene. This CDR3 has 14 amino acids. CDR1 and CDR2 (germline): SGHTA, FQGNSA. The CDR3 loop is CASSYRQGTGELFF. The CDR3 DNA is TGTGCCAGCAGCTATCGACAGGGTACCGGGGAGCTGTTTTTT.

This chain connects TRBV6-1 to TRBJ1-5, with 7 bases lining up with TRBD1. The V segment lost 6 bases and the J segment 3 bases; nucleotides outside the gene matches: 8. Germline V gives CDR1 MNHNS, CDR2 SASEGT. CDR3 length equals 15 residues. As DNA, the CDR3 is TGTGCCAGCAGCAGACGGACAGGTGACAATCAGCCCCAGCATTTT. This encodes CASSRRTGDNQPQHF.

V and J are TRBV7-9 and TRBJ2-7; TRBD1 matches 11 bases. Losses at the gene ends were 1 base for V and 4 bases for J; bases not matched to a gene: 3. The germline gives CDR1 SEHNR, CDR2 FQNEAQ (reference sequence). The CDR3 has 15 amino acids. The CDR3 is CASSLVGQGAYEQYF. CDR3 nucleotide sequence: TGTGCCAGCAGCTTAGTTGGACAGGGGGCATACGAGCAGTACTTC.

This clone was observed at least ten times. V usage is TRBV6-5 and J usage is TRBJ1-2; D ambiguous. The CDR3 has 13 amino acids. From germline, CDR1 is MNHEY and CDR2 SVGAGI. V gave up 4 bases and J gave up 2 bases, with 8 bases separating them. CDR3 residues: CASSSDWNYGYTF. The DNA for the CDR3 is TGTGCCAGCAGTTCCGACTGGAACTATGGCTACACCTTC.

The V and J genes are TRBV5-1 and TRBJ2-2; 7 bases are shared with TRBD1. The germline V gene encodes CDR1 SGHRS and CDR2 YFSETQ. After removal of 3 bases from V and 4 bases from J, the junction contained 3 bases not matched to a gene. This CDR3 contains 14 residues. The chain's CDR3 is CASSSTGTTGELFF. The CDR3 DNA is TGCGCCAGCAGCTCGACAGGGACCACCGGGGAGCTGTTTTTT.

This chain connects TRBV5-5 to TRBJ2-4; D perhaps matches TRBD1 (5 bases). This CDR3 spans 16 amino acids. CDR1 SGHKS and CDR2 YYEKEE come from the germline V gene (reference sequence). V dropped 5 bases and J dropped 1 base, with 16 bases sitting between them. The CDR3 DNA reads as TGTGCCAGCAGTCCTGATCCCAGGGCGGCCAAAAACATTCAGTACTTC. Its protein product is CASSPDPRAAKNIQYF.

The chain combines TRBV18 with TRBJ1-5; 9 bases align to TRBD1. Germline assignment: CDR1 KGHSH and CDR2 LQKENI. CDR3 length: 14 amino acids. V shed 5 bases and J 5 bases; nucleotides not matched to a gene: 4. CDR3 residues: CASSTTGGDQPQHF. The DNA for the CDR3 is TGTGCCAGCTCAACTACAGGGGGCGATCAGCCCCAGCATTTT.

V and J are TRBV6-5 and TRBJ1-5; D is uncertain. The CDR3 is 14 residues long. V was shortened by 3 bases and J by 2 bases, with 8 bases between the two germline ends. Germline V lookup: CDR1 MNHEY, CDR2 SVGAGI. DNA for the CDR3: TGTGCCAGCAGTTATATGGGAGGCAATCAGCCCCAGCATTTT. It translates to CASSYMGGNQPQHF.

The rearrangement joins TRBV19 to TRBJ2-3; 10 nucleotides align to TRBD2. The CDR3 spans 17 residues. Per the germline V gene, CDR1 is LNHDA and CDR2 is SQIVND (reference sequence). V lost 5 bases, J lost 0 bases, and 8 bases stayed unmatched. CDR3 sequence reads: CASSSRRLAGSTDTQYF. CDR3 nucleotide sequence: TGTGCCAGTAGTTCTAGAAGACTAGCGGGCAGCACAGATACGCAGTATTTT.

This sequence joins TRBV30 and TRBJ2-2, with TRBD2 identical over 11 bases. V shed 3 bases and J 5 bases; nucleotides not matched to a gene: 8. There are 16 residues in the CDR3. Germline V lookup: CDR1 GTSNPN, CDR2 SVGIG (reference sequence). CDR3 in amino acids: CAWRPLAGGGTGELFF. The CDR3 DNA sequence: TGTGCCTGGAGGCCCCTAGCGGGAGGAGGTACCGGGGAGCTGTTTTTT.

The chain uses TRBV25-1 and TRBJ1-1; no definite D call. The germline CDR1 and CDR2 sequences are MGHDK and SYGVNS. CDR3 length: 14 residues. V was cut by 3 bases and J by 1 base, with 9 bases left in between. The CDR3 sequence: CASSDPSRNTEAFF. The CDR3 nucleotides are TGTGCCAGCAGTGACCCCTCCAGGAACACTGAAGCTTTCTTT.

V usage is TRBV5-4 and J usage is TRBJ1-1; D call uncertain. Trimming cost V 3 bases and J 4 bases, with 13 bases left between them. Germline-derived CDR1 and CDR2 are SGHNT and YYREEE (reference sequence). The CDR3 length is 14 residues. CDR3 bases: TGTGCCAGCAGCTCCCGGGATAGGCCCACTGAAGCTTTCTTT. It encodes CASSSRDRPTEAFF.

J is TRBJ2-3 and V is TRBV27; D gene uncertain. The CDR3 length is 15 residues. V shed 4 bases and J shed 2 bases, with 13 bases lying between them. The germline V gene has CDR1 MNHEY and CDR2 SMNVEV (reference sequence). The CDR3 DNA is TGTGCCAGCAGTTCCCCGGGTGGTTTCACAGATACGCAGTATTTT. It translates to CASSSPGGFTDTQYF.

In nucleotides, the CDR3 is TGTGCCAGCTCACCGTCAAGAGTTCCATCGAACACTGAAGCTTTCTTT. It is translated as CASSPSRVPSNTEAFF. The genes are TRBV18 and TRBJ1-1, with no clear D. Trimming cost V 3 bases and J 1 base, with 15 bases left between them. The germline gives CDR1 KGHSH, CDR2 LQKENI. CDR3 size: 16 residues.

This clone was observed once. The chain couples TRBV12-5 to TRBJ2-1; TRBD2 agrees at 13 bases. The CDR3 consists of 14 residues. Germline assignment: CDR1 LGHNT and CDR2 FRNRAP. V lost 1 base, J lost 14 bases, and 5 bases stayed unmatched. CDR3 sequence reads: CASGLAGTSGREFF. CDR3 DNA: TGTGCTAGTGGTTTGGCAGGAACTAGCGGGAGGGAGTTCTTC.

V is TRBV11-2 and J is TRBJ2-7; 10 bases line up with TRBD2. The CDR3 has 17 residues. Trimming removed 0 bases from V and 6 bases from J; junction bases left unmatched: 11. CDR1 and CDR2 from the germline V gene are SGHAT and FQNNGV. For the CDR3, the DNA is TGTGCCAGCAGCTTAGATCAGGCTAGCGGGAGTCGAGGCGAGCAGTACTTC. Translation: CASSLDQASGSRGEQYF. The full variable domain, rest sourced from reference TRBV11-2 and TRBJ2-7, is EAGVAQSPRYKIIEKRQSVAFWCNPISGHATLYWYQQILGQGPKLLIQFQNNGVVDDSQLPKDRFSAERLKGVDSTLKIQPAKLEDSAVYLCASSLDQASGSRGEQYFGPGTRLTVT.

The rearrangement joins TRBV11-2 to TRBJ1-2, with D perhaps matching TRBD1 (5 bases). V was trimmed by 2 bases and J by 2 bases, leaving 9 bases between them. This CDR3 is 14 amino acids long. CDR1 is SGHAT, CDR2 FQNNGV, per germline. CDR3 DNA sequence: TGTGCCAGCAGCTTAACGACAGTAAACTATGGCTACACCTTC. Protein: CASSLTTVNYGYTF.

For the CDR3, the DNA is TGTGCCAGTAGTCTCCGACTAGTCCCCTCCTACGAGCAGTACTTC. Translating gives CASSLRLVPSYEQYF. The chain combines TRBV19 with TRBJ2-7, with D possibly being TRBD2 (6 bases). V was clipped by 5 bases and J by 0 bases, with 14 bases between them. The CDR3 is made up of 15 amino acids. Germline V gene lookup returns CDR1 LNHDA and CDR2 SQIVND (reference sequence).

The chain links TRBV11-1 to TRBJ2-2, with 7 bases identical to TRBD1. Germline trimming cut 6 bases from V and 1 base from J; bases unmatched to any gene: 5. The germline CDR1 and CDR2 sequences are SGHAT and FQDESV (reference sequence). The CDR3 contains 15 residues. The CDR3 region is CASRRGQLNTGELFF. CDR3 nucleotides: TGTGCCAGCAGACGGGGACAGTTGAACACCGGGGAGCTGTTTTTT.

This clone was observed once. The rearrangement uses TRBV5-8 and TRBJ2-2; D not certain. Germline V gene lookup returns CDR1 SGHTS and CDR2 YDEGEE. There are 13 residues in the CDR3. V lost 4 bases and J 1 base, leaving 5 bases between the germline ends. The CDR3, as DNA: TGTGCCAGCAGCCAGCGGAACACCGGGGAGCTGTTTTTT. It yields the protein CASSQRNTGELFF.

The chain couples TRBV19 to TRBJ1-5, with 8 nucleotides matching TRBD1. Losses at the gene ends were 5 bases for V and 4 bases for J; bases not matched to a gene: 13. Germline values: CDR1 LNHDA, CDR2 SQIVND (reference sequence). This CDR3 is built from 17 residues. The CDR3 is CASSPLEGQVTNQPQHF. CDR3 nucleotide sequence: TGTGCCAGTAGTCCACTGGAGGGACAGGTCACAAATCAGCCCCAGCATTTT. Full variable domain (remainder filled in from reference TRBV19 and TRBJ1-5): DGGITQSPKYLFRKEGQNVTLSCEQNLNHDAMYWYRQDPGQGLRLIYYSQIVNDFQKGDIAEGYSVSREKKESFPLTVTSAQKNPTAFYLCASSPLEGQVTNQPQHFGDGTRLSIL.

The V gene is TRBV2, the J gene TRBJ2-7, with 9 nucleotides matching TRBD1. The germline gives CDR1 SNHLY, CDR2 FYNNEI. Losses at the gene ends were 6 bases for V and 5 bases for J; bases not matched to a gene: 2. This CDR3 has 12 residues. The CDR3: CASSGDRDEQYF. CDR3 sequence (DNA): TGTGCCAGCAGCGGGGACAGGGACGAGCAGTACTTC. Based on the CDR3 plus reference TRBV2 and TRBJ2-7, the full variable domain is EPEVTQTPSHQVTQMGQEVILRCVPISNHLYFYWYRQILGQKVEFLVSFYNNEISEKSEIFDDQFSVERPDGSNFTLKIRSTKLEDSAMYFCASSGDRDEQYFGPGTRLTVT.

This clone turned up a few times. The chain uses TRBV10-2 and TRBJ2-1, with 9 bases lining up with TRBD2. Unmatched junction bases numbered 13, after V lost 6 bases and J lost 7 bases. This CDR3 is 16 amino acids long. Germline V CDR1 and CDR2: WSHSY, SAAADI. As DNA, the CDR3 is TGCGCCAGCAGCCTCCTTAGCGGGAGAGGTTCAAATGAGCAGTTCTTC. Translated: CASSLLSGRGSNEQFF.